The 7 T cell receptor beta chains presented below share a single source sample, sequenced in a study of naive and memory T cell subsets. An equimolar mix of two oligonucleotides served as the beta constant-region primer for TRBC1 and TRBC2. From the UMI-ligation and nested PCR reads, TCRdb called clonotypes with MiXCR, one entry per CDR3 protein. The sample contains about 4,600 distinct CDR3 sequences, 6% to 9% of which appear only once. The specimen was CD4+ TEMRA cells from blood. As for subset: effector memory re-expressing CD45RA, CD45RA+ CD27-. All receptors derive from a human donor in good health.

In its sample, this clonotype was seen many times. The V gene is TRBV12-3 or TRBV12-4, the J gene TRBJ1-5; possible D gene TRBD1, 5 bases. V dropped 6 bases and J dropped 6 bases, with 12 bases sitting between them. This CDR3 is built from 13 residues. The CDR3 spells CASSLQARQPQHF. The CDR3 DNA reads as TGTGCCAGCAGCCTACAGGCGCGTCAGCCCCAGCATTTT.

This clonotype was picked up many times. The chain joins TRBV15 to TRBJ2-1; 11 positions agree with TRBD2. V shed 0 bases, J shed 7 bases, and the junction held 8 bases outside the gene matches. Germline V gene sequence: CDR1 LNHNV, CDR2 YYDKDF (reference sequence). CDR3 length: 17 amino acids. The CDR3 loop reads CATSRDVIAGGENEQFF. The CDR3 bases are TGTGCCACCAGCAGAGACGTGATAGCGGGAGGGGAGAATGAGCAGTTCTTC.

Ten or more counts support this clonotype. V usage is TRBV10-3 and J usage is TRBJ2-1; D could derive from TRBD1 or TRBD2 (5 bases each). This CDR3 comprises 15 residues. Per germline, CDR1 ENHRY and CDR2 SYGVKD. The V gene lost 3 bases and the J gene lost 3 bases, with 12 bases spanning the gap. CDR3 nucleotides: TGTGCCATCAGTGAAAAGGGGACGGACTACAATGAGCAGTTCTTC. Translation: CAISEKGTDYNEQFF.

This clonotype has at least ten counts. The chain couples TRBV29-1 to TRBJ1-2; 10 nucleotides agree with TRBD1. CDR3 length: 14 amino acids. The V gene's germline CDR1 is SQVTM and CDR2 ANQGSEA. V lost 6 bases, J lost 4 bases, and 8 bases stayed unmatched. In nucleotides, the CDR3 is TGCAGCGTCGACCAGGACAGGGGGACCTATGGCTACACCTTC. As protein: CSVDQDRGTYGYTF.

The chain carries TRBV20-1 and TRBJ1-6; D not certain. The CDR3 extends over 17 amino acids. The V end lost 0 bases, the J end lost 0 bases, and 12 bases lay between the germline ends. CDR1 is DFQATT and CDR2 is SNEGSKA in the germline V gene (reference sequence). The CDR3 sequence is CSARDFSRSSYNSPLHF. For the CDR3, the DNA is TGCAGTGCTAGAGATTTTAGTCGAAGCTCCTATAATTCACCCCTCCACTTT.

Many counts were recorded for this clonotype. The rearrangement links TRBV6-1 to TRBJ2-5; 9 bases agree with TRBD2. V trimming: 6 bases; J trimming: 1 base; junction bases outside the gene matches: 3. In germline, CDR1 is MNHNS, CDR2 SASEGT. CDR3 length: 14 residues. The CDR3 loop is CASSLAGIQETQYF. CDR3 sequence (DNA): TGTGCCAGCAGCCTAGCGGGAATCCAAGAGACCCAGTACTTC.

This clonotype was recorded at least ten times. The chain couples TRBV25-1 to TRBJ2-2; D is unclear. There are 15 residues in the CDR3. The germline V gene encodes CDR1 MGHDK and CDR2 SYGVNS. V shed 5 bases and J shed 1 base, with 11 bases lying between them. The CDR3: CASSPNSRNTGELFF. The CDR3 DNA follows: TGTGCCAGCAGTCCGAATTCGAGGAACACCGGGGAGCTGTTTTTT. Together with reference TRBV25-1 and TRBJ2-2, the CDR3 gives the full variable domain: EADIYQTPRYLVIGTGKKITLECSQTMGHDKMYWYQQDPGMELHLIHYSYGVNSTEKGDLSSESTVSRIRTEHFPLTLESARPSHTSQYLCASSPNSRNTGELFFGEGSRLTVL.